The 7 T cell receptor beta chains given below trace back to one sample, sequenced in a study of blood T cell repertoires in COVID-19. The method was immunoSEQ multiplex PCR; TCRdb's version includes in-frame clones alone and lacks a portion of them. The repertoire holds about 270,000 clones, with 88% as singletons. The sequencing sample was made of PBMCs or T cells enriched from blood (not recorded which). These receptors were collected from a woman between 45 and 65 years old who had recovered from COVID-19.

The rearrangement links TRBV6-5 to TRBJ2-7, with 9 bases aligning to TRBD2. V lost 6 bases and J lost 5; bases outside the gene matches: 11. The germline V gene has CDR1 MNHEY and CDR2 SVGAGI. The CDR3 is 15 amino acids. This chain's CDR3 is CASSRLGTSRNEQYF. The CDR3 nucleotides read TGTGCCAGCAGCAGACTCGGGACTAGCCGCAACGAGCAGTACTTC.

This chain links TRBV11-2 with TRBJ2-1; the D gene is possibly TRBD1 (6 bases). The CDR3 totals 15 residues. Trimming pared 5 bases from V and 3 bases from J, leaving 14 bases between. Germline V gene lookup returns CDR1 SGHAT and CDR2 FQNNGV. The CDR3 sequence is CASSVRTAIYNEQFF. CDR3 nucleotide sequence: TGTGCCAGCAGCGTTCGGACAGCGATCTACAATGAGCAGTTCTTC.

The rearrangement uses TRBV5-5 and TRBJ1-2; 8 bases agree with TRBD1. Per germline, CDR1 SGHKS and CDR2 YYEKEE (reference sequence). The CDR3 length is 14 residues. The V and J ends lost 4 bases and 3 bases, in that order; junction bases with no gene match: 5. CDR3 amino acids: CASSHATGDYGYTF. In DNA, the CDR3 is TGTGCCAGCAGCCACGCGACAGGGGACTATGGCTACACCTTC. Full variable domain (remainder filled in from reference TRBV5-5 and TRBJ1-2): DAGVTQSPTHLIKTRGQQVTLRCSPISGHKSVSWYQQVLGQGPQFIFQYYEKEERGRGNFPDRFSARQFPNYSSELNVNALLLGDSALYLCASSHATGDYGYTFGSGTRLTVV.

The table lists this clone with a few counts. The CDR3 region is CASSVGGNQPQHF. In DNA, the CDR3 is TGTGCCAGCAGCGTGGGCGGCAATCAGCCCCAGCATTTT. The rearrangement links TRBV11-2 to TRBJ1-5; D is ambiguous. The CDR3 covers 13 residues. Trimming took off 5 bases at V and 2 bases at J, with 7 bases between the two ends. Germline loops: CDR1 SGHAT, CDR2 FQNNGV. Based on the CDR3 plus reference TRBV11-2 and TRBJ1-5, the full variable domain is EAGVAQSPRYKIIEKRQSVAFWCNPISGHATLYWYQQILGQGPKLLIQFQNNGVVDDSQLPKDRFSAERLKGVDSTLKIQPAKLEDSAVYLCASSVGGNQPQHFGDGTRLSIL.

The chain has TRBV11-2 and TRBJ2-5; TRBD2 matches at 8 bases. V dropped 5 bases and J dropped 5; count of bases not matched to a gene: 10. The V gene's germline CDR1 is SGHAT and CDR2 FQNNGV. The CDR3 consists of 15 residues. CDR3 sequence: CASSPGGSGAETQYF. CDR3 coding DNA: TGTGCCAGCAGCCCAGGAGGTAGCGGGGCGGAGACCCAGTACTTC.

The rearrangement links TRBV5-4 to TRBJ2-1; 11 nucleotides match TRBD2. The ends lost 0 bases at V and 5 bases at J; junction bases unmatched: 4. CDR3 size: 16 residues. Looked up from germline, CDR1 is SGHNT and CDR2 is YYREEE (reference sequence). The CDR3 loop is CASSLEASGRNNEQFF. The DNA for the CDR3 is TGTGCCAGCAGCTTGGAGGCTAGCGGGAGGAACAATGAGCAGTTCTTC.

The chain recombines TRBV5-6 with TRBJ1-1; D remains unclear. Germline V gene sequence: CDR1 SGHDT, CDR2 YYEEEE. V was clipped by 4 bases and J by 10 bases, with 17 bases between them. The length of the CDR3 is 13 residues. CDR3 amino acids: CASSRGSPFAAFF. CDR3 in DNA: TGTGCCAGCAGCCGAGGGTCACCCTTTGCAGCTTTCTTT.